These 6 T cell receptor beta chains originate from one sample sequenced in a study of cytomegalovirus exposure and HLA in healthy donors. The PCR used 60 Vbeta and 13 Jbeta primers. Here immunoSEQ multiplex PCR was the method, and the copy in TCRdb shows in-frame clones only, minus some. This table has about 99,000 clones, 76% appearing once. Sequencing was carried out using PBMCs. These receptors came from a woman aged 18-30 years in good health and CMV-seropositive.

The chain carries TRBV5-8 and TRBJ2-3; TRBD2 matches at 13 bases. The ends lost 3 bases at V and 2 bases at J; junction bases unmatched: 3. Germline V gives CDR1 SGHTS, CDR2 YDEGEE. CDR3 length: 16 amino acids. CDR3 amino acids: CASSSGLAGDTDTQYF. The CDR3 region has the DNA TGTGCCAGCAGCTCTGGACTAGCGGGGGACACAGATACGCAGTATTTT.

The chain employs TRBV25-1 and TRBJ2-7; tentative D call: TRBD2 (5 bases). With 4 bases removed from V and 3 bases from J, the gap between germline ends came to 13 bases. Per germline, CDR1 MGHDK and CDR2 SYGVNS. The CDR3 has 14 residues. The CDR3: CASSGEGAGYEQYF. The CDR3 region has the DNA TGTGCCAGCAGTGGCGAGGGCGCGGGCTACGAGCAGTACTTC.

The rearrangement uses TRBV4-1 and TRBJ2-1; D may be TRBD2 (7 bases). The V end was cut by 0 bases, the J end by 5 bases, with 17 bases between. From germline, CDR1 is MGHRA and CDR2 YSYEKL. The CDR3 has 17 residues. The CDR3 nucleotides read TGCGCCAGCAGCCAAGATGGCCTAGGGGGGGCCAACAATGAGCAGTTCTTC. This translates into CASSQDGLGGANNEQFF.

This clone was observed once. J is TRBJ2-7 and V is TRBV5-1; D might be TRBD1 (6 bases). In germline, CDR1 is SGHRS, CDR2 YFSETQ. There are 15 residues in the CDR3. Trimming stripped 1 base from V and 0 bases from J, with 11 bases between. This CDR3 is CASSLRTVGSYEQYF. DNA for the CDR3: TGCGCCAGCAGCTTGAGGACAGTGGGCTCCTACGAGCAGTACTTC.

The chain recombines TRBV5-1 with TRBJ1-1; 8 bases line up with TRBD1. This CDR3 comprises 15 residues. Germline V CDR1 and CDR2: SGHRS, YFSETQ. V shed 0 bases and J 0 bases; nucleotides not matched to a gene: 1. CDR3 nucleotides: TGCGCCAGCAGCTTGGCAGGGGGCGTGAACACTGAAGCTTTCTTT. Translation gives CASSLAGGVNTEAFF.

The gene calls are TRBV28 and TRBJ2-7, with 8 bases identical to TRBD1. Trimming cost V 8 bases and J 0 bases; bases outside gene matches: 3. This CDR3 is 13 amino acids long. The germline V gene has CDR1 MDHEN and CDR2 SYDVKM. The CDR3 here is CASRTGFSYEQYF. The CDR3 DNA follows: TGTGCCAGCCGGACAGGGTTCTCCTACGAGCAGTACTTC.